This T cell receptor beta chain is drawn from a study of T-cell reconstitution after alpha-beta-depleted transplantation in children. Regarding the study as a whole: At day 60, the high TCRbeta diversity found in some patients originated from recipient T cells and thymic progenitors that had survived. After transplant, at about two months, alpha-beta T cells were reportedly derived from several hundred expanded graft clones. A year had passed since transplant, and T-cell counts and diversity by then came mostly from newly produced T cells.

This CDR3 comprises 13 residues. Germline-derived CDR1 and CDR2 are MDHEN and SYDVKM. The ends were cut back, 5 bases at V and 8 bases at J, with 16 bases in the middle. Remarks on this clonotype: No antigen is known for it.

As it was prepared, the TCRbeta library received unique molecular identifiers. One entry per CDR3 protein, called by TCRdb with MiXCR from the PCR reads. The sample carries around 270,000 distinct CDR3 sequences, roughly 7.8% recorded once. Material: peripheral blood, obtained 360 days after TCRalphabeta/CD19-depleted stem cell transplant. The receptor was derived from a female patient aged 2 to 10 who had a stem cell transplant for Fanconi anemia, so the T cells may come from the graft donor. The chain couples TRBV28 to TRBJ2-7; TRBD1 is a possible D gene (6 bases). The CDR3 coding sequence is TGTGCCAGCAGTACAGGGAAGGGTGAGAAGCAGTACTTC. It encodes CASSTGKGEKQYF.